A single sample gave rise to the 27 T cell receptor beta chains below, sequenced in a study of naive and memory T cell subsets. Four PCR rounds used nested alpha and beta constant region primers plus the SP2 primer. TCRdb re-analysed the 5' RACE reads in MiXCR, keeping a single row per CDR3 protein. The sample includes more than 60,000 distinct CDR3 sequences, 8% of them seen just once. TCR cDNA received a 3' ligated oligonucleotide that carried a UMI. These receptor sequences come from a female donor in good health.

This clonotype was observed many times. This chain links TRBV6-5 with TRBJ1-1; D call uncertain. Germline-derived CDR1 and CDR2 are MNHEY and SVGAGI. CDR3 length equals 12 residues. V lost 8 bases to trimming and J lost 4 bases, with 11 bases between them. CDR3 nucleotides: TGTGCCAGCGGGCAGACCGCCACTGAAGCTTTCTTT. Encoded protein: CASGQTATEAFF.

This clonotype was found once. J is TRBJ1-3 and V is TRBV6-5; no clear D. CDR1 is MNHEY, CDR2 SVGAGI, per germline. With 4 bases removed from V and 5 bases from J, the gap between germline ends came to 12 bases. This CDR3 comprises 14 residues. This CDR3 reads CASSSRRRRNTIYF. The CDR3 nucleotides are TGTGCCAGCAGTTCCCGACGGAGGAGAAACACCATATATTTT.

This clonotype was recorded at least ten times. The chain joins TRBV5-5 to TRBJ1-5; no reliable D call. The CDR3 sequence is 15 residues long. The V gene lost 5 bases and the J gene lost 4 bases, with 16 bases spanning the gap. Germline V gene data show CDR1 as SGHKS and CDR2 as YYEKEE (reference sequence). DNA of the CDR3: TGTGCCAGCAGTTCCTCCCCGGGGAGAAATCAGCCCCAGCATTTT. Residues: CASSSSPGRNQPQHF.

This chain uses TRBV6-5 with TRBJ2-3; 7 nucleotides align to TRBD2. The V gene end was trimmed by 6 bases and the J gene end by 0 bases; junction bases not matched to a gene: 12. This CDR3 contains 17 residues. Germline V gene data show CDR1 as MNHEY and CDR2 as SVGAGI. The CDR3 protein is CASSPGLGRGSTDTQYF. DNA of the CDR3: TGTGCCAGCAGCCCAGGTCTGGGGCGGGGGAGCACAGATACGCAGTATTTT.

The CDR3 region has the DNA TGTGCCAGCAGTCCTGTCGGAGGCGCATACCAAGAGACCCAGTACTTC. Protein sequence: CASSPVGGAYQETQYF. The chain is built from TRBV28 and TRBJ2-5; possibly TRBD2 for D (5 bases). The CDR3 runs 16 residues. V lost 5 bases and J 0 bases, leaving 16 bases between the germline ends. From germline, CDR1 is MDHEN and CDR2 SYDVKM. The full variable domain, its missing parts supplied by reference TRBV28 and TRBJ2-5, is DVKVTQSSRYLVKRTGEKVFLECVQDMDHENMFWYRQDPGLGLRLIYFSYDVKMKEKGDIPEGYSVSREKKERFSLILESASTNQTSMYLCASSPVGGAYQETQYFGPGTRLLVL.

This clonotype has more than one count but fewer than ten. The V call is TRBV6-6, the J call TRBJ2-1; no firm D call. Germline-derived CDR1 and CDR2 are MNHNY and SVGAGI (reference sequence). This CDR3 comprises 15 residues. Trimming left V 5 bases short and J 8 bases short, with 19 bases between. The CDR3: CASSPVGRSSDEQFF. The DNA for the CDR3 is TGTGCCAGCAGTCCAGTTGGTAGGAGTTCGGATGAGCAGTTCTTC.

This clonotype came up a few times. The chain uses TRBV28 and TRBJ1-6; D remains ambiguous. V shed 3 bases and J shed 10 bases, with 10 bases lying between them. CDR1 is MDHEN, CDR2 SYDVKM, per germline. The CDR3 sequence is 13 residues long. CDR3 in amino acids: CASSFPHISPLHF. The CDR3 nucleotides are TGTGCCAGCAGTTTCCCGCACATCTCACCCCTCCACTTT. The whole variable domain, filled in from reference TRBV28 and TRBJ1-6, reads DVKVTQSSRYLVKRTGEKVFLECVQDMDHENMFWYRQDPGLGLRLIYFSYDVKMKEKGDIPEGYSVSREKKERFSLILESASTNQTSMYLCASSFPHISPLHFGNGTRLTVT.

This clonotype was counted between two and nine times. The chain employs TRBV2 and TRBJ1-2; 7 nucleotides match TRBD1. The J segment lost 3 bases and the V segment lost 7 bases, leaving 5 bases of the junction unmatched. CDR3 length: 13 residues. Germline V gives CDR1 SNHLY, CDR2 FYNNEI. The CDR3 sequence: CASKLTGDYGYTF. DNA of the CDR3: TGTGCCAGCAAACTCACAGGGGACTATGGCTACACCTTC.

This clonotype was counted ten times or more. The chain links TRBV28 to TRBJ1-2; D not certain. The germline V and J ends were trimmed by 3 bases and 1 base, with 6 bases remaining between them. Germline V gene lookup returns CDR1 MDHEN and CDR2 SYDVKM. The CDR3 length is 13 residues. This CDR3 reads CASSFTNNYGYTF. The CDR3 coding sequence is TGTGCCAGCAGTTTTACCAATAACTATGGCTACACCTTC.

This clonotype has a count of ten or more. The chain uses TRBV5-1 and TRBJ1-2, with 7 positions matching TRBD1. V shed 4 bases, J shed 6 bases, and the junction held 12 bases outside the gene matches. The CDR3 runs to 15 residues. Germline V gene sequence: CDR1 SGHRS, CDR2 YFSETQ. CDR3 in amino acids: CASSLGAGTVDGYTF. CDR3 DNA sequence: TGCGCCAGCAGCCTTGGAGCAGGGACAGTGGATGGCTACACCTTC.

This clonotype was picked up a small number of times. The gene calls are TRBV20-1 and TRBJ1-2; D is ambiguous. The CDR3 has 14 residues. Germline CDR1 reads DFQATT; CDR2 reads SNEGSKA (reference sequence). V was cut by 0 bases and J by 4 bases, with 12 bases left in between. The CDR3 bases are TGCAGTGCTAGAGATCCGCGCCGACCCTATGGCTACACCTTC. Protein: CSARDPRRPYGYTF.

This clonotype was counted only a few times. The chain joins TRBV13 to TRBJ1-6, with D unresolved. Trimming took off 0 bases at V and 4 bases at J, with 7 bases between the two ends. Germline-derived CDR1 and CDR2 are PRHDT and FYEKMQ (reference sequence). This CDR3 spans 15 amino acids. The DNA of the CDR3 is TGTGCCAGCAGCTTAGGCGGGGTTTATAATTCACCCCTCCACTTT. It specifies CASSLGGVYNSPLHF.

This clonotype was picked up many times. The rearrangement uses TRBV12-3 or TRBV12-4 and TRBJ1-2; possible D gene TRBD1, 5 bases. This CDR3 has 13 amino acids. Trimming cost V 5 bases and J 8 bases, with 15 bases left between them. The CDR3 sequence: CASSPHSGKGYTF. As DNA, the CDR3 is TGTGCCAGCAGTCCCCATTCAGGGAAAGGCTACACCTTC.

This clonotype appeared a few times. The CDR3: CASSAGLAGGSTDTQYF. In nucleotides, the CDR3 is TGTGCCAGCAGCGCCGGACTAGCGGGGGGAAGCACAGATACGCAGTATTTT. The genes are TRBV9 and TRBJ2-3; TRBD2 matches 14 bases. Trimming at V came to 3 bases and at J to 0 bases, leaving 3 bases not matched to a gene. Germline loops: CDR1 SGDLS, CDR2 YYNGEE. This CDR3 spans 17 amino acids.

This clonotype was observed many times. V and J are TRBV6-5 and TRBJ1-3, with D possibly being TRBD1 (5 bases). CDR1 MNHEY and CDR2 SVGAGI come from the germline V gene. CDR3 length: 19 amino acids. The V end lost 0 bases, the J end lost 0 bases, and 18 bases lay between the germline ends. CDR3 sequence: CASSYSLTGTDDSGNTIYF. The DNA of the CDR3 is TGTGCCAGCAGTTACTCGTTGACCGGGACTGACGACTCTGGAAACACCATATATTTT.

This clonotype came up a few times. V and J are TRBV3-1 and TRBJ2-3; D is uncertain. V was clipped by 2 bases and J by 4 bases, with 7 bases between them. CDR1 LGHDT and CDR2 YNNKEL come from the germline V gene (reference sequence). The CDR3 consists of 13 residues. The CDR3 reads CASSQSLPDTQYF. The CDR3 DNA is TGTGCCAGCAGCCAATCCCTCCCAGATACGCAGTATTTT.

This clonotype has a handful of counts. The CDR3 region is CASSLQGGNTEAFF. The DNA for the CDR3 is TGTGCCAGCAGCTTACAAGGGGGCAACACTGAAGCTTTCTTT. The chain combines TRBV11-2 with TRBJ1-1, with 7 nucleotides matching TRBD1. This CDR3 region has 14 residues. V shed 2 bases and J 2 bases; nucleotides not matched to a gene: 2. Looked up from germline, CDR1 is SGHAT and CDR2 is FQNNGV.

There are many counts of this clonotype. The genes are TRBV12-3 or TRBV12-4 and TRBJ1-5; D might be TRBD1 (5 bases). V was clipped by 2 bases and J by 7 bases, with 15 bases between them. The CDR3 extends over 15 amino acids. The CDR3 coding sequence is TGTGCCAGCAGTTTACTCGGACGGGGGGGGCAGCCCCAGCATTTT. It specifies CASSLLGRGGQPQHF.

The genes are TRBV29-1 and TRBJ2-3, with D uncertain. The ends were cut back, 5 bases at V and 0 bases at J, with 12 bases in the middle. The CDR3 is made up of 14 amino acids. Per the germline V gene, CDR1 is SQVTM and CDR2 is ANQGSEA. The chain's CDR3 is CSVSPQVSTDTQYF. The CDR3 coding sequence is TGCAGCGTTTCCCCCCAAGTCAGCACAGATACGCAGTATTTT.

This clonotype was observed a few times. The CDR3 DNA reads TGCAGCGTTCTTTTTTTGACCGGCTCTGGAAACACCATATATTTT. Translation gives CSVLFLTGSGNTIYF. This sequence joins TRBV29-1 and TRBJ1-3; no definite D call. The CDR3 consists of 15 residues. Per germline, CDR1 SQVTM and CDR2 ANQGSEA. Between the trimmed V and J ends, which lost 5 bases and 0 bases, there was a span of 14 bases.

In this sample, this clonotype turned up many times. The CDR3 spells CSVGRTVNTEAFF. CDR3 bases: TGCAGCGTTGGAAGGACGGTGAACACTGAAGCTTTCTTT. The chain combines TRBV29-1 with TRBJ1-1; D unresolved. Germline V gene lookup returns CDR1 SQVTM and CDR2 ANQGSEA. This CDR3 is 13 amino acids long. V shed 4 bases and J shed 0 bases, with 9 bases lying between them.

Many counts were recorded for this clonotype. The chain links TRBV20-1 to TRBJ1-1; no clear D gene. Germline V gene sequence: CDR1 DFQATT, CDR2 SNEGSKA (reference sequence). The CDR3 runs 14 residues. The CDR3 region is CRTRPAGQNTEAFF. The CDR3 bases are TGCAGGACCCGCCCAGCAGGCCAGAACACTGAAGCTTTCTTT.

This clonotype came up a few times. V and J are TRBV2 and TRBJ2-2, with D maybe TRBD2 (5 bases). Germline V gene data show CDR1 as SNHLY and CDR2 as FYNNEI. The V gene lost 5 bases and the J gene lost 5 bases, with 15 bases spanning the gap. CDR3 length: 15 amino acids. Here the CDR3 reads CASSPTVTGTGELFF. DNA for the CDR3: TGTGCCAGCAGTCCTACCGTCACGGGAACCGGGGAGCTGTTTTTT.

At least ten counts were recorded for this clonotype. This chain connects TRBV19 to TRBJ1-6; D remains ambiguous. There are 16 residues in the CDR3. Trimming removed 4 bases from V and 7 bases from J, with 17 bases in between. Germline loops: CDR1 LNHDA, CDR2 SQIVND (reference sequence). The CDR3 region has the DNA TGTGCCAGTAGTACCTACAGAAATACGGTGAATTCACCCCTCCACTTT. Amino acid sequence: CASSTYRNTVNSPLHF.

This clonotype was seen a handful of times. CDR3 residues: CASSYSGAQGILDEQFF. CDR3 nucleotides: TGTGCCAGCAGTTACTCGGGGGCACAGGGGATTTTGGATGAGCAGTTCTTC. The chain has TRBV6-6 and TRBJ2-1; 7 nucleotides line up with TRBD1. Trimming cost V 0 bases and J 8 bases; bases outside gene matches: 13. The germline gives CDR1 MNHNY, CDR2 SVGAGI (reference sequence). This CDR3 region has 17 residues.

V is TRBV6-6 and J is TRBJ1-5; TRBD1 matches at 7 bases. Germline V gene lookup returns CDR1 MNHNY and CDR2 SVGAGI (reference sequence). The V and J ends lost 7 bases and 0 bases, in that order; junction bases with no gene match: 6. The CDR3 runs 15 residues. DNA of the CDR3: TGTGCCAGCAATCAACAGGGGATTAGCAATCAGCCCCAGCATTTT. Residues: CASNQQGISNQPQHF.

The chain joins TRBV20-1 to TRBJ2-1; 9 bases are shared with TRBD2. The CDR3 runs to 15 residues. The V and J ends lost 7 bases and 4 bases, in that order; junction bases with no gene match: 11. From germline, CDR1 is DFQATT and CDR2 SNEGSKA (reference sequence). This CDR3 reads CSGRGGYGPYNEQFF. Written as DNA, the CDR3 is TGCAGTGGGCGGGGGGGCTATGGGCCTTACAATGAGCAGTTCTTC.